The rows below give T cell receptor beta chains drawn from one sample of a study of blood T cells in healthy people across ages. TCRdb analysed the 5' RACE reads with MiXCR anew, one entry per CDR3 protein. This sample yields about 1,500,000 distinct CDR3 sequences, of which around two fifths are seen a single time; 7.9% belongs to the top ten. The sample was blood. These receptors were taken from a woman between 18 and 29 years old in good health. The CDR3 runs from the conserved cysteine through the conserved F or W. D genes are given only for firm matches. Clone size appears in some rows only: once, few, many, or a class for an expanded clone.

d_gene	v_gene	j_gene	abundance	CDR3aa	CDR3nt
.	TRBV3-1	TRBJ2-5	.	CASSPSGAMETQYF	TGTGCCAGCAGCCCCAGCGGAGCGATGGAGACCCAGTACTTC
.	TRBV20-1	TRBJ1-2	.	CSSSGQGNGYGYTF	.
TRBD2	TRBV6-6	TRBJ2-7	.	CVSSKTSGGAGEQYF	TGTGTCAGCAGTAAGACTAGCGGGGGGGCAGGCGAGCAGTACTTC
.	TRBV5-8	TRBJ1-1	.	CASSLDRGPDTEAFF	TGTGCCAGCAGCTTGGACCGGGGGCCAGACACTGAAGCTTTCTTT
TRBD1	TRBV20-1	TRBJ2-5	.	CSAGGTGRETQYF	TGCAGTGCTGGAGGGACAGGCCGAGAGACCCAGTACTTC
TRBD1	TRBV6-5	TRBJ1-2	few	CASSYSGTGEYGYTF	TGTGCCAGCAGTTACTCTGGGACAGGGGAATATGGCTACACCTTC
TRBD1	TRBV3-1	TRBJ2-5	.	CASSPLGQEETQYF	TGTGCCAGCAGTCCTCTGGGACAGGAAGAGACCCAGTACTTC
TRBD1	TRBV6-6	TRBJ1-2	.	CASRGQGLGYGYTF	TGTGCCAGCAGGGGACAGGGATTGGGGTATGGCTACACCTTC
.	TRBV6-5	TRBJ2-7	.	CASIRGLAYEQYF	TGTGCCAGCATCCGCGGGCTTGCCTACGAGCAGTACTTC
.	TRBV2	TRBJ2-7	.	CASLPGGWEQYF	TGTGCCAGCTTGCCTGGTGGCTGGGAGCAGTACTTC
.	TRBV11-2	TRBJ2-1	few	CASSAIEGVNEQFF	TGTGCCAGCAGCGCGATCGAAGGGGTCAATGAGCAGTTCTTC
TRBD1	TRBV25-1	TRBJ2-7	few	CASSGGQGGYEQYF	TGTGCCAGCAGTGGGGGACAGGGGGGATACGAGCAGTACTTC
.	TRBV6-5	TRBJ2-1	.	CASSEIFQNEQFF	TGTGCCAGCAGTGAGATTTTTCAGAATGAGCAGTTCTTC
.	TRBV3-1	TRBJ2-7	.	CASSQGGQTSYEQYF	TGTGCCAGCAGCCAAGGGGGTCAGACCTCCTACGAGCAGTACTTC
.	TRBV10-1	TRBJ1-5	.	CASQADSNQPQHF	TGCGCCAGCCAGGCGGATAGCAATCAGCCCCAGCATTTT
TRBD2	TRBV2	TRBJ2-3	few	CASLPTSGGYTDTQYF	TGTGCCAGCTTACCGACCAGCGGGGGATACACAGATACGCAGTATTTT
TRBD2	TRBV10-3	TRBJ2-5	few	CAISEKTSGGPPGEQYF	TGTGCCATCAGTGAGAAGACTAGCGGGGGGCCACCGGGTGAGCAGTACTTC
.	TRBV6-6	TRBJ1-2	.	CASSAGALYGYTF	TGTGCCAGCAGTGCCGGGGCACTGTATGGCTACACCTTC
TRBD1	TRBV20-1	TRBJ1-2	.	CSATRTGTNGYTF	TGCAGTGCTACACGGACAGGGACGAATGGCTACACCTTC
.	TRBV3-1	TRBJ1-6	.	CATHAGTDNSPLHF	TGTGCCACCCATGCAGGTACCGATAATTCACCCCTCCACTTT
TRBD1	TRBV12-3/TRBV12-4	TRBJ1-1	few	CASSSTRGYEAFF	TGTGCCAGCAGCTCAACCAGGGGGTATGAAGCTTTCTTT
TRBD2	TRBV29-1	TRBJ2-5	few	CSSKETSGIKETQYF	TGCAGCAGCAAAGAAACTAGCGGGATTAAAGAGACCCAGTACTTC
TRBD1	TRBV12-5	TRBJ2-2	.	CASGLTPSLRDRGLFTANTGELFF	TGTGCTAGTGGTTTAACACCGTCTCTCCGGGACAGGGGACTATTTACCGCGAACACCGGGGAGCTGTTTTTT
.	TRBV20-1	TRBJ2-7	few	CSALAEVSYEQYF	TGCAGTGCTCTGGCAGAGGTCTCCTACGAGCAGTACTTC
.	TRBV2	TRBJ2-1	few	CASSPIVYNEQFF	TGTGCCAGCAGTCCCATAGTATACAATGAGCAGTTCTTC
.	TRBV20-1	TRBJ2-5	few	CSARDQGAGETQYF	TGCAGTGCTAGAGATCAAGGGGCCGGGGAGACCCAGTACTTC
TRBD1	TRBV29-1	TRBJ1-2	.	CSGSTGTVINYGYTF	TGCAGCGGATCTACCGGGACAGTTATTAACTATGGCTACACCTTC